A selection of T cell receptor beta chains follows, all from one sample in a study of cytomegalovirus exposure and HLA in healthy donors. Clones were read by immunoSEQ multiplex PCR, and TCRdb kept only the in-frame ones, dropping some. The profile shows approximately 210,000 clones, around 79% of them singletons. Specimen: PBMCs. The receptors come from a girl aged 5-17 years in good health and CMV-seropositive. Both conserved end residues are part of each CDR3. Fields, in order: D gene, J gene, CDR3 length, clone size, V gene, CDR3 DNA, CDR3 protein. The D gene is left open where the match is weak. Only some rows state a clone size, as once, few, many or a class for expanded clones.

. TRBJ1-2 11 . TRBV20-1 TGCAGTGCTAGAGGGAGGGAGGGCTACACCTTC CSARGREGYTF
TRBD1 TRBJ1-5 15 few TRBV19 TGTGCCAGTAGTATGGCGGGACAGGGAAGTCAGCCCCAGCATTTT CASSMAGQGSQPQHF
TRBD2 TRBJ2-7 15 . TRBV4-1 TGCGCCAGCAGCCACCCTAGCGGGGGCACCTACGAGCAGTACTTC CASSHPSGGTYEQYF
TRBD1 TRBJ1-2 16 . TRBV4-1 TGCGCCAGCAGCCAAGATCGAGCAGGGGGCACGGGGGGCTACACCTTC CASSQDRAGGTGGYTF
TRBD1 TRBJ1-1 14 . TRBV5-6 TGTGCCAGCAGCCCCCCGACAGGGTCCACTGAAGCTTTCTTT CASSPPTGSTEAFF
. TRBJ1-5 15 . TRBV30 TGTGCCTGGAGTTCGGAGGACAGAGGCAATCAGCCCCAGCATTTT CAWSSEDRGNQPQHF
TRBD1 TRBJ2-1 14 once TRBV7-6 TGTGCCAGCAGCTTACCCACAGGGGTCGATGAGCAGTTCTTC CASSLPTGVDEQFF
. TRBJ1-1 12 . TRBV7-2 TGTGCCAGCAGCTTAAGAGGGGACACGGCTTTCTTT CASSLRGDTAFF
. TRBJ2-3 15 . TRBV4-2 TGTGCCAGCAGCCACCTAACTAGCCCTCCAGATACGCAGTATTTT CASSHLTSPPDTQYF
. TRBJ1-1 16 once TRBV4-3 TGCGCCAGCAGCCAAGATTACCCGGGAATGAACACTGAAGCTTTCTTT CASSQDYPGMNTEAFF
TRBD1 TRBJ2-1 16 . TRBV5-1 TGCGCCAGCCAGCGAACCTCAGGGGGCTCCTACAATGAGCAGTTCTTC CASQRTSGGSYNEQFF
. TRBJ1-2 16 . TRBV5-1 TGCGCCAGCAGCTTACCAGACAGGCTAAATAACTATGGCTACACCTTC CASSLPDRLNNYGYTF
TRBD1 TRBJ2-7 15 . TRBV7-9 TGTGCCGGCAGCTTATTGACAGGGATTTCCTACGAGCAGTACTTC CAGSLLTGISYEQYF
. TRBJ2-7 15 . TRBV14 TGTGCCAGCAGCCAAAGGAGGCAGAGCTCCTACGAGCAGTACTTC CASSQRRQSSYEQYF
. TRBJ2-3 17 . TRBV11-3 TGTGCCAGCAGCTTAGGAGGCCGGGGGGCCAGCACAGATACGCAGTATTTT CASSLGGRGASTDTQYF
TRBD2 TRBJ2-1 15 once TRBV7-2 TGTGCCAGCAGCTCCACTAGCGGGCCTTACAATGAGCAGTTCTTC CASSSTSGPYNEQFF
. TRBJ1-5 14 . TRBV10-3 TGTGCCATCAGTTGGACAGATAGCAATCAGCCCCAGCATTTT CAISWTDSNQPQHF
. TRBJ2-5 15 once TRBV5-4 TGTGCCAGCAGCGAGCCGGGCAGGGGGGTCGAGACCCAGTACTTC CASSEPGRGVETQYF
. TRBJ2-5 13 . TRBV30 TGTGCCTGGATGCGGCCCTACCAAGAGACCCAGTACTTC CAWMRPYQETQYF
. TRBJ2-5 18 . TRBV27 TGTGCCAGCAGTTTACCATCGGAGAGGGCTTCCCCGGGGGAGACCCAGTACTTC CASSLPSERASPGETQYF
. TRBJ2-6 17 . TRBV29-1 TGCAGCGTTAACAGGGAAGTGGGCACCTCTGGGGCCAACGTCCTGACTTTC CSVNREVGTSGANVLTF
. TRBJ1-6 14 . TRBV6-5 TGTGCCAGCAGAAGCCAGGGGTCGGATTCACCCCTCCACTTT CASRSQGSDSPLHF
TRBD2 TRBJ2-4 15 . TRBV10-3 TGTGCCATCTACGGCGGGGGGCCCGCCAAAAACATTCAGTACTTC CAIYGGGPAKNIQYF
TRBD2 TRBJ2-5 17 . TRBV11-3 TGTGCCAGTTCAAACTCGGGCGGACTAGCGGGGGAAGAGACCCAGTACTTC CASSNSGGLAGEETQYF
. TRBJ2-6 15 . TRBV2 TGTGCCAGCAGAGACCACAGGGCTGGGGCCAACGTCCTGACTTTC CASRDHRAGANVLTF
. TRBJ1-3 16 . TRBV4-3 TGCGCCAGCAGCCAAGACGGAGGGGTCTCTGGAAACACCATATATTTT CASSQDGGVSGNTIYF
TRBD2 TRBJ2-5 15 . TRBV7-2 TGTGCCAGCAGCTCATCTAGCGGGGCCCCAGAGACCCAGTACTTC CASSSSSGAPETQYF
. TRBJ1-1 17 few TRBV7-2 TGTGCCAGCAGCTTATATGTGGATTTAAGACTTCGCACTGAAGCTTTCTTT CASSLYVDLRLRTEAFF
TRBD1 TRBJ1-6 14 few TRBV19 TGTGCCAGTAGTACTGGGACAGGGAATTCACCCCTCCACTTT CASSTGTGNSPLHF
TRBD2 TRBJ2-7 16 once TRBV19 TGTGCCAGGGCCATCCGGTTGGGGGGGAGGAGGTACGAGCAGTACTTC CARAIRLGGRRYEQYF
TRBD1 TRBJ1-5 18 . TRBV19 TGTGCCAGTAGTATCGCCAGGGGGACAGGGGAGAGCAATCAGCCCCAGCATTTT CASSIARGTGESNQPQHF
. TRBJ2-2 14 . TRBV11-2 TGTGCCAGCAGCCCGCCCGGGTCCACCGGGGAGCTGTTTTTT CASSPPGSTGELFF
TRBD2 TRBJ2-2 15 . TRBV4-1 TGCGCCAGCAGCCCGAGCGGGGGTGGGACCGGGGAGCTGTTTTTT CASSPSGGGTGELFF
. TRBJ2-2 12 once TRBV7-2 TGTGCCACCGCTTGGGGGGCCGGGGAGCTGTTTTTT CATAWGAGELFF
. TRBJ1-3 15 . TRBV29-1 TGCAGCGTTGAAGTGCTACAGGGAGCTGGAAACACCATATATTTT CSVEVLQGAGNTIYF
. TRBJ2-5 11 . TRBV20-1 TGCGGTGCTAGGAGTGGAGAGACCCAGTACTTC CGARSGETQYF
. TRBJ2-3 15 . TRBV6-4 TGTGCCAGCAGTGAGGGGGGGCGGGACACAGATACGCAGTATTTT CASSEGGRDTDTQYF
. TRBJ2-7 15 . TRBV6-6 TGTGCCAGCGCGCCCTACCTCCAGGGGACCTACGAGCAGTACTTC CASAPYLQGTYEQYF
TRBD2 TRBJ2-1 13 . TRBV10-3 TGTGCCAGGAGCGGGGGCCCAGACAATGAGCAGTTCTTC CARSGGPDNEQFF
. TRBJ1-2 13 . TRBV6-5 TGTGCCAGCAGTTACCTGGGTCTGGAGGGCTACACCTTC CASSYLGLEGYTF
TRBD1 TRBJ1-1 13 few TRBV9 TGTGCCAGCAGCGTAGGACAGGGCACTGAAGCTTTCTTT CASSVGQGTEAFF
TRBD2 TRBJ2-7 15 . TRBV5-1 TGCGCCAGCAGCCCGTGGACTAGCGGGGGGTACGAGCAGTACTTC CASSPWTSGGYEQYF
. TRBJ2-3 13 . TRBV29-1 TGCAGCGTTCCTCAACGGGGAGCAGATACGCAGTATTTT CSVPQRGADTQYF
. TRBJ2-5 14 . TRBV6-1 TGTGCCAGCAGACGACGACAGCTCGAAGAGACCCAGTACTTC CASRRRQLEETQYF
. TRBJ2-3 14 . TRBV12-5 TGTGCTAGTGGAAATCTCGGGGGCACAGATACGCAGTATTTT CASGNLGGTDTQYF
TRBD1 TRBJ2-1 16 . TRBV7-2 TGTGCCAGCAGCTTAGCAGGGACAGGGGTTACGAATGAGCAGTTCTTC CASSLAGTGVTNEQFF
TRBD2 TRBJ2-7 14 few TRBV30 TGTGCCTGGAGTCGGGGGGATTTGCCCTACGAGCAGTACTTC CAWSRGDLPYEQYF
TRBD1 TRBJ2-1 14 once TRBV27 TGTGCCAGCAGTGCCGACAGGGTGGGAAATGAGCAGTTCTTC CASSADRVGNEQFF
TRBD1 TRBJ2-7 13 few TRBV10-3 TGTGCCATTTGGACAGGGGGCGCTTACGAGCAGTACTTC CAIWTGGAYEQYF
. TRBJ1-2 14 . TRBV4-3 TGCGCCAGCAGCCAAATCGACAGCCCATATGGCTACACCTTC CASSQIDSPYGYTF
. TRBJ1-2 12 . TRBV29-1 TGCAGCGTTTACGGGACTAACTATGGCTACACCTTC CSVYGTNYGYTF
TRBD2 TRBJ2-1 19 . TRBV4-3 TGCGCCAGCAGCCGAGCTAGCGGGGGGCCCCTAAGCTCCTACAATGAGCAGTTCTTC CASSRASGGPLSSYNEQFF
TRBD1 TRBJ1-5 16 . TRBV7-6 TGTGCCAGCAGCCGCGGGACAGGGTTTAGCAATCAGCCCCAGCATTTT CASSRGTGFSNQPQHF
TRBD1 TRBJ2-4 16 . TRBV7-2 TGTGCCAGCAGCTATTACAGGGGGCTGGCCAAAAACATTCAGTACTTC CASSYYRGLAKNIQYF
. TRBJ1-2 14 . TRBV11-3 TGTGCCAGCAGCTTAGGCGACAGTCCCTATGGCTACACCTTC CASSLGDSPYGYTF
TRBD1 TRBJ2-2 16 . TRBV5-1 TGCGCCAGCAGCGTGGGACAGGGGTCGTCCACCGGGGAGCTGTTTTTT CASSVGQGSSTGELFF
. TRBJ2-3 17 . TRBV6-1 TGTGCCAGCAGTGAATTCGGGTCAGGGGCTAGCACAGATACGCAGTATTTT CASSEFGSGASTDTQYF